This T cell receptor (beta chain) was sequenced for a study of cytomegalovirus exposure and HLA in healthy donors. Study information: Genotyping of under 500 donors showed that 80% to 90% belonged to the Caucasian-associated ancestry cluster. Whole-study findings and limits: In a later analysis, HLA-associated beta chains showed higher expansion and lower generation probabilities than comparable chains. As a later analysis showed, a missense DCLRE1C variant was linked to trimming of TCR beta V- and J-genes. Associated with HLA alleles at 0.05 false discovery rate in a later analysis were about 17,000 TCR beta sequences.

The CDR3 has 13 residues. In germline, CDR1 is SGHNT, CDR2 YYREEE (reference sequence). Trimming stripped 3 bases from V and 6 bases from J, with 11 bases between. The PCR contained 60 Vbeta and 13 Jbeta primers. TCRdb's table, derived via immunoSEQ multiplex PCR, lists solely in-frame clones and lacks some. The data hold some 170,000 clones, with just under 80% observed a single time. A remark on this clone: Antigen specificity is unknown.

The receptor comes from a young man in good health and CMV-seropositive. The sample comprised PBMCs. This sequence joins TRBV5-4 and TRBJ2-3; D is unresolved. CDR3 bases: TGTGCCAGCAGCTCTCCCGGGTTTGATACGCAGTATTTT. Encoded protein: CASSSPGFDTQYF.